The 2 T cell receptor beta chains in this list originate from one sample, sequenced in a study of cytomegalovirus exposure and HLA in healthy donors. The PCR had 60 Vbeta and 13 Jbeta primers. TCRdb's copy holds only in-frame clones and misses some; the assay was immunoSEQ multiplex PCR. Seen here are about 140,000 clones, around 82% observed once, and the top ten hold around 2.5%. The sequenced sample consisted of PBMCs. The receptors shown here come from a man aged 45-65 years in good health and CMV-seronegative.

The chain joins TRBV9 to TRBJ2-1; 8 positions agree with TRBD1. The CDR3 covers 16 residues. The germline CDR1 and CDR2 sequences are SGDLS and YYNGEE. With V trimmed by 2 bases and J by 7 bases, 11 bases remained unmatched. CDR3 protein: CASSVRGTGIPNEQFF. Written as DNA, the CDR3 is TGTGCCAGCAGCGTCAGAGGGACAGGTATTCCTAATGAGCAGTTCTTC.

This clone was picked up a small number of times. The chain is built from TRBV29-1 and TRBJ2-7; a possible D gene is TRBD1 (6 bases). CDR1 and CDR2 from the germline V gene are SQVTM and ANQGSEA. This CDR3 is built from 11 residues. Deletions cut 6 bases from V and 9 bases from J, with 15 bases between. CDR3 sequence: CSVATGGWQYF. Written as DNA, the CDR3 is TGCAGCGTGGCGACAGGAGGTTGGCAGTACTTC.